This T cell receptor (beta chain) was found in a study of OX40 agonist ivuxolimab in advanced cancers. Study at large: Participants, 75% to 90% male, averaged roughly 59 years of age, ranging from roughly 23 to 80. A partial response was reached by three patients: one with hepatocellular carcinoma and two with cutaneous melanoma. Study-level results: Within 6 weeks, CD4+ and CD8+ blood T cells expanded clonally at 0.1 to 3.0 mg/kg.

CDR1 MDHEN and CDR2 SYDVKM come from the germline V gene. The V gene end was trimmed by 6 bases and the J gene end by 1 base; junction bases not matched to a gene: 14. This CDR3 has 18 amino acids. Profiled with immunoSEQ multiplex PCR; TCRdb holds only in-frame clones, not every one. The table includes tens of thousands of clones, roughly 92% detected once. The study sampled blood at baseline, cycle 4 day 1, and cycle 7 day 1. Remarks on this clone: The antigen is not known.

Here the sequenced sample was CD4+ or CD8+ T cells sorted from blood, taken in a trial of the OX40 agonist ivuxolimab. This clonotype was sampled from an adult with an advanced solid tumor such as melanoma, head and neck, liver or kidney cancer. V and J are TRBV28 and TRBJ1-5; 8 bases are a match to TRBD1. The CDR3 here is CASRMPHTRTGSNQPQHF. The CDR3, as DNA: TGTGCCAGCAGAATGCCCCACACACGGACAGGGAGCAATCAGCCCCAGCATTTT.